The next 23 T cell receptor beta chains were all read from a single sample in a study of regulatory T cells in long-lasting Graves disease. Arm-PCR with iRepertoire HTBI primers amplified the CDR3 regions for these TCR beta libraries. TCRdb re-derived calls from the multiplex PCR reads in MiXCR, one entry per CDR3 protein. The sample has 600,000 to 650,000 distinct CDR3 sequences, 16% seen once. Noted time point: newly diagnosed GD, antithyroid drugs for less than 3 months. Making the TCR library involved RNA that had been extracted from PBMCs. The sample was also reused in another study, on T cells in Graves' hyperthyroidism and ophthalmopathy.

The sequencing used peripheral blood mononuclear cells (PBMCs), collected at new diagnosis, from a patient treated with antithyroid drugs. All receptors derive from a woman in her twenties or thirties with Graves disease.

This clonotype has a count of ten or more. CDR3 loop: CSARWANSPLHF. Here the CDR3 DNA reads TGCAGTGCTAGGTGGGCCAATTCACCCCTCCACTTT. V usage is TRBV20-1 and J usage is TRBJ1-6, with unresolved D. The V gene's germline CDR1 is DFQATT and CDR2 SNEGSKA (reference sequence). V dropped 3 bases and J dropped 7 bases, with 7 bases sitting between them. This CDR3 is 12 amino acids long.

The sample holds a few counts of this clonotype. V is TRBV12-3 or TRBV12-4 and J is TRBJ2-7; 10 bases are shared with TRBD2. The CDR3 contains 15 residues. V lost 6 bases and J lost 4; bases outside the gene matches: 9. The CDR3, as DNA: TGTGCCAGCAGCGACCAGGGACTAGCGAAGTACGAGCAGTACTTC. The encoded protein is CASSDQGLAKYEQYF.

This clonotype was counted between two and nine times. This sequence joins TRBV28 and TRBJ2-2, with TRBD2 matching 7 bases. With V trimmed by 7 bases and J by 1 base, 6 bases remained unmatched. From germline, CDR1 is MDHEN and CDR2 SYDVKM. The CDR3 is 15 amino acids. CDR3 in DNA: TGTGCCAGCATTCGATCTAGCGGGAACACCGGGGAGCTGTTTTTT. It specifies CASIRSSGNTGELFF.

Ten or more counts support this clonotype. V and J are TRBV7-6 and TRBJ2-3; D could derive from TRBD1 or TRBD2 (5 bases each). CDR3 length: 16 amino acids. In germline, CDR1 is SGHVS, CDR2 FNYEAQ. V shed 0 bases and J shed 8 bases, with 18 bases lying between them. The DNA of the CDR3 is TGTGCCAGCAGCTTAGCCCCCACAGGAGGCGAGGGTACGCAGTATTTT. Amino acids: CASSLAPTGGEGTQYF.

This clonotype was counted only a few times. The chain employs TRBV9 and TRBJ1-1; the match to TRBD1 covers 7 bases. V was clipped by 4 bases and J by 0 bases; unmatched bases: 9. This CDR3 spans 16 amino acids. Germline CDR1 reads SGDLS; CDR2 reads YYNGEE. The CDR3 DNA reads TGTGCCAGCAGCCGTCAGCAGGGGGTTATGAACACTGAAGCTTTCTTT. It is translated as CASSRQQGVMNTEAFF.

This clonotype has more than one count but fewer than ten. The gene calls are TRBV7-8 and TRBJ2-3; 16 nucleotides align to TRBD2. The CDR3 runs 16 residues. Per germline, CDR1 SGHVS and CDR2 FQNEAQ. V dropped 8 bases and J dropped 8; count of bases not matched to a gene: 10. In DNA form, the CDR3 reads TGTGCCAGCGGCGAGGGACTAGCGGGAGGGCCAGGTACGCAGTATTTT. Translated, it gives CASGEGLAGGPGTQYF.

This clonotype showed up many times. The chain has TRBV15 and TRBJ1-2; 12 nucleotides agree with TRBD1. Looked up from germline, CDR1 is LNHNV and CDR2 is YYDKDF (reference sequence). V lost 9 bases and J lost 8; bases outside the gene matches: 13. The CDR3 has 15 amino acids. The DNA of the CDR3 is TGTGCCACAGGAAGTCCGGGACAGGGGGCTGAGGGCTACACCTTC. Amino acids: CATGSPGQGAEGYTF.

The sample holds many counts of this clonotype. V usage is TRBV20-1 and J usage is TRBJ1-2; TRBD1 agrees at 10 bases. The CDR3 length is 14 residues. V trimming: 5 bases; J trimming: 7 bases; junction bases outside the gene matches: 10. The V gene's germline CDR1 is DFQATT and CDR2 SNEGSKA (reference sequence). CDR3 sequence: CSASLRDRGSGYTF. DNA of the CDR3: TGCAGTGCTTCCCTCCGGGACAGGGGTTCTGGCTACACCTTC.

This clonotype was seen repeatedly, ten times or more. The gene calls are TRBV29-1 and TRBJ1-1; 7 bases match TRBD1. Trimming at V came to 4 bases and at J to 1 base, leaving 6 bases not matched to a gene. This CDR3 region has 14 residues. Germline CDR1 SQVTM, CDR2 ANQGSEA. This chain's CDR3 is CSVVDRFENTEAFF. The DNA of the CDR3 is TGCAGCGTTGTGGACAGGTTCGAGAACACTGAAGCTTTCTTT.

As regards this clonotype: A read error may account for a junction end that differs from germline. The V call is TRBV9, the J call TRBJ1-4; D is unclear. Germline CDR1 and CDR2: SGDLS and YYNGEE. CDR3 size: 15 residues. The CDR3 DNA is TGTGCCAGCAGCCCCCAAGACCTGGGTAATGAAAAACTGCTTTTT. It specifies CASSPQDLGNEKLLF. The variable domain in full, with the rest retrieved from reference TRBV9 and TRBJ1-4, is DSGVTQTPKHLITATGQRVTLRCSPRSGDLSVYWYQQSLDQGLQFLIQYYNGEERAKGNILERFSAQQFPDLHSELNLSSLELGDSALYFCASSPQDLGNEKLLFGSGTQLSVL.

The sample holds many counts of this clonotype. This rearrangement joins TRBV2 to TRBJ1-4; D call uncertain. Trimming shortened V by 5 bases and J by 7 bases, and 11 bases separated the two germline ends. Germline V CDR1 and CDR2: SNHLY, FYNNEI. This CDR3 comprises 13 residues. As DNA, the CDR3 is TGTGCCAGCAGTCTTGTCCGAGGTGAAAAACTGTTTTTT. It specifies CASSLVRGEKLFF.

Concerning this clonotype: A much larger clone lies a single base off, so this may be a read error. The CDR3, as DNA: TGTGCCAGCAGGGACAACAACCTCTACGAGCGGTACTTC. Amino acids: CASRDNNLYERYF. The chain links TRBV6-2 or TRBV6-3 to TRBJ2-7; D might be TRBD1 (5 bases). The CDR3 covers 13 residues. Germline assignment: CDR1 MNHEY and CDR2 SVGEGT.

The table lists this clonotype with a few counts. The CDR3 DNA reads TGTGCCACCAGCAGACCCGGGACAGGGGGCAATGAGCAGTTCTTC. It translates to CATSRPGTGGNEQFF. The rearrangement uses TRBV15 and TRBJ2-1, with 11 bases that match TRBD1. The V gene end was trimmed by 2 bases and the J gene end by 6 bases; junction bases not matched to a gene: 3. The germline V gene has CDR1 LNHNV and CDR2 YYDKDF (reference sequence). The CDR3 totals 15 residues.

This clonotype was seen a handful of times. This chain connects TRBV20-1 to TRBJ1-2, with D unresolved. V dropped 0 bases and J dropped 3 bases, with 11 bases sitting between them. Per the germline V gene, CDR1 is DFQATT and CDR2 is SNEGSKA (reference sequence). This CDR3 has 14 residues. The DNA for the CDR3 is TGCAGTGCTAGAGATGGTATCGCCGACTATGGCTACACCTTC. The encoded protein is CSARDGIADYGYTF.

This clonotype has ten or more counts. The V and J genes are TRBV12-3 or TRBV12-4 and TRBJ1-5; the D gene is possibly TRBD1 (5 bases). The CDR3 is 13 residues long. V lost 3 bases to trimming and J lost 7 bases, with 10 bases between them. CDR3: CASSLQGQQPQHF. CDR3 DNA: TGTGCCAGCAGTTTGCAGGGCCAACAGCCCCAGCATTTT.

This clonotype was recorded a few times. The CDR3 spells CASSPGRGTGNQPQHF. The DNA of the CDR3 is TGCGCCAGCAGCCCAGGGAGGGGGACTGGGAATCAGCCCCAGCATTTT. The chain couples TRBV5-1 to TRBJ1-5; D is perhaps TRBD1 (6 bases). The CDR3 spans 16 residues. Germline V gene data show CDR1 as SGHRS and CDR2 as YFSETQ. The V end was cut by 4 bases, the J end by 4 bases, with 18 bases between.

This clonotype was seen only a few times. The V call is TRBV4-1, the J call TRBJ2-7, with a tentative D call TRBD2 (6 bases). Looked up from germline, CDR1 is MGHRA and CDR2 is YSYEKL. There are 17 residues in the CDR3. Trimming removed 0 bases from V and 4 bases from J, with 19 bases in between. The CDR3 DNA sequence: TGCGCCAGCAGCCAAGATTTCATGCGGGAATTAGTGTACGAGCAGTACTTC. Translating gives CASSQDFMRELVYEQYF.

This clonotype was found many times. The chain joins TRBV28 to TRBJ2-5, with D perhaps being TRBD1 or TRBD2 (7 bases each). From germline, CDR1 is MDHEN and CDR2 SYDVKM. Between the trimmed V and J ends, which lost 3 bases and 5 bases, there was a span of 19 bases. The CDR3 covers 16 residues. The CDR3 DNA is TGTGCCAGCAGTTTTGTTCCCGGCAGGGGGGGGGAGACCCAGTACTTC. Its protein product is CASSFVPGRGGETQYF.

The chain joins TRBV3-1 to TRBJ2-7; possible D gene TRBD2, 7 bases. The CDR3 is 12 residues long. V dropped 8 bases and J dropped 6 bases, with 14 bases sitting between them. CDR1 and CDR2 (germline): LGHDT, YNNKEL (reference sequence). CDR3 nucleotide sequence: TGTGCCAGCGTTGGGGGGGCGGGCGAGCAGTACTTC. Translated, it gives CASVGGAGEQYF.

This clonotype was observed a single time. A clone one base away is much larger, so this may be a read error. V and J are TRBV20-1 and TRBJ1-2; D is unresolved. The CDR3 is 12 amino acids. The germline V gene has CDR1 DFQATT and CDR2 SNEGSKA (reference sequence). CDR3 protein: CSATDLNYGDTF. DNA of the CDR3: TGCAGTGCTACGGACCTTAACTATGGCGACACCTTC.

This clonotype was detected many times. CDR3 bases: TGTGCCAGCAGTTTATTCGAACTGACAGTTTGGGGGAACATTCAGTACTTC. Its protein product is CASSLFELTVWGNIQYF. The rearrangement joins TRBV28 to TRBJ2-4, with D perhaps given as TRBD1 or TRBD2 (5 bases each). The CDR3 consists of 17 residues. V was cut by 1 base and J by 7 bases, with 20 bases left in between. Germline V gene sequence: CDR1 MDHEN, CDR2 SYDVKM. The full variable domain, with the rest looked up from reference TRBV28 and TRBJ2-4, is DVKVTQSSRYLVKRTGEKVFLECVQDMDHENMFWYRQDPGLGLRLIYFSYDVKMKEKGDIPEGYSVSREKKERFSLILESASTNQTSMYLCASSLFELTVWGNIQYFGAGTRLSVL.

This clonotype has more than one count but fewer than ten. V is TRBV5-1 and J is TRBJ1-2, with 7 bases matching TRBD1. This CDR3 comprises 14 residues. Germline trimming cut 0 bases from V and 5 bases from J; bases unmatched to any gene: 4. Germline loops: CDR1 SGHRS, CDR2 YFSETQ. The CDR3 sequence is CASSLVQGGYGYTF. The CDR3 DNA is TGCGCCAGCAGCTTGGTCCAGGGGGGATATGGCTACACCTTC.

This clonotype has more than one count but fewer than ten. This chain joins TRBV19 and TRBJ1-3; 8 bases line up with TRBD1. With 6 bases clipped from V and 0 bases from J, the junction kept 4 bases outside the gene matches. CDR3 length: 15 amino acids. Germline CDR1 is LNHDA and CDR2 is SQIVND (reference sequence). The CDR3 is CASSEQGGSGNTIYF. The CDR3 DNA follows: TGTGCCAGTAGCGAACAGGGGGGCTCTGGAAACACCATATATTTT.